Reported below is one T cell receptor (beta chain). Germline-derived CDR1 and CDR2 are GTSNPN and SVGIG (reference sequence). The J segment lost 4 bases and the V segment lost 5 bases, leaving 6 bases of the junction unmatched. The CDR3 contains 14 residues. The data were taken from a study of T cell changes during pregnancy in multiple sclerosis. TCRdb's copy holds only in-frame clones and misses some; the assay was immunoSEQ multiplex PCR. The sample lists roughly 120,000 clones; approximately 93% were seen once. The sequencing used peripheral blood, collected before pregnancy. This clonotype was obtained from a female donor with multiple sclerosis, enrolled in a pregnancy study. The chain is built from TRBV30 and TRBJ2-3, with TRBD2 matching 10 bases. CDR3 loop: CAWRSSGGSDTQYF. The CDR3 nucleotides are TGTGCCTGGCGTTCTAGCGGGGGTTCAGATACGCAGTATTTT.